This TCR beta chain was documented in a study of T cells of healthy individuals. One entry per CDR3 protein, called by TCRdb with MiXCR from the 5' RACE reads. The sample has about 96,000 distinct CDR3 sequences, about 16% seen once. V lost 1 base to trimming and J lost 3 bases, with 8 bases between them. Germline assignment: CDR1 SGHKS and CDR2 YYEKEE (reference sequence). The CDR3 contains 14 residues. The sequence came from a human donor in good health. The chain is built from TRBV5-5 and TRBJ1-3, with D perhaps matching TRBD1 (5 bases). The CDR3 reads CASSLMTDGNTIYF. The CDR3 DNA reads TGTGCCAGCAGCTTGATGACAGATGGAAACACCATATATTTT. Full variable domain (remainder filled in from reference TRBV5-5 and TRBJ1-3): DAGVTQSPTHLIKTRGQQVTLRCSPISGHKSVSWYQQVLGQGPQFIFQYYEKEERGRGNFPDRFSARQFPNYSSELNVNALLLGDSALYLCASSLMTDGNTIYFGEGSWLTVV.